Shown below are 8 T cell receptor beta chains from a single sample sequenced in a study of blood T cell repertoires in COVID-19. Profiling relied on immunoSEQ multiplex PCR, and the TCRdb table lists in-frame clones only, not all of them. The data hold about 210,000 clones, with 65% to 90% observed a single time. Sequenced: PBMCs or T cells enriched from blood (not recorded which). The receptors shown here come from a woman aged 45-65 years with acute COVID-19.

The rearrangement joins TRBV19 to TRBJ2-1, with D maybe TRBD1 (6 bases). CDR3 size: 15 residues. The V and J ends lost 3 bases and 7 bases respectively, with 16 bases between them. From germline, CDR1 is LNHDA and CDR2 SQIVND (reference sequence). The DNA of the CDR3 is TGTGCCAGTAGTATCCTCTGGACAGAGAATAATGAGCAGTTCTTC. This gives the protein CASSILWTENNEQFF.

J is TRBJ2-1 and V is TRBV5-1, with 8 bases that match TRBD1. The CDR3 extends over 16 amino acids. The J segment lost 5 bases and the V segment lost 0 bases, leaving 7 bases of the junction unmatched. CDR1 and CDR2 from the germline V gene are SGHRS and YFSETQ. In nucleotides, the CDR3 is TGCGCCAGCAGCTTGGCCCGAGCAGGGGGCCACAATGAGCAGTTCTTC. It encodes CASSLARAGGHNEQFF.

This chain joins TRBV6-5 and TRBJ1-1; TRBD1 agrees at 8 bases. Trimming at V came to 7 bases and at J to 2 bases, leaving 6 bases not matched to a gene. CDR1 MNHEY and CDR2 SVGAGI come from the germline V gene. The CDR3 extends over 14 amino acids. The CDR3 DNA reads TGTGCCAGCACCAGGGGGCGGTTCAACACTGAAGCTTTCTTT. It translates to CASTRGRFNTEAFF.

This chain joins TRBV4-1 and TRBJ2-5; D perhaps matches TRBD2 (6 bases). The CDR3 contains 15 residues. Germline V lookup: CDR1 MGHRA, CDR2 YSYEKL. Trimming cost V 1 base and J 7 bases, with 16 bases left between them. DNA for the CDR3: TGCGCCAGCAGCCAAGCGGAGGGGACCGTTGGGACCCAGTACTTC. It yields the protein CASSQAEGTVGTQYF.

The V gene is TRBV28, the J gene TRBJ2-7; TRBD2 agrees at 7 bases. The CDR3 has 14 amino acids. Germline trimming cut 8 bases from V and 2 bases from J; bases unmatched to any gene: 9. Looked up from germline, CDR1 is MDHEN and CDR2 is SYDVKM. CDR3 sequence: CASRPLATTYEQYF. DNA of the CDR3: TGTGCCAGCCGTCCACTAGCGACTACCTACGAGCAGTACTTC.

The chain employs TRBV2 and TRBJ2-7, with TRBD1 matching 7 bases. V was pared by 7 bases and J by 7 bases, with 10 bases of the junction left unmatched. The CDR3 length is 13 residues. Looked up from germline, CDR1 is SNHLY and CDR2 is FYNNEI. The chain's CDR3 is CASIPGTEREQYF. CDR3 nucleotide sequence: TGTGCCAGCATTCCCGGGACAGAACGGGAGCAGTACTTC.

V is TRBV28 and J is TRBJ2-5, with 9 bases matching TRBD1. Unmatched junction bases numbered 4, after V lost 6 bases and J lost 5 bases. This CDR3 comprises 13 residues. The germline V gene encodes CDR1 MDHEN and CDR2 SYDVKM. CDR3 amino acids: CASSYRGPETQYF. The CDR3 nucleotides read TGTGCCAGCAGCTACAGGGGGCCCGAGACCCAGTACTTC. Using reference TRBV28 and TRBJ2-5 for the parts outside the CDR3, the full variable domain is DVKVTQSSRYLVKRTGEKVFLECVQDMDHENMFWYRQDPGLGLRLIYFSYDVKMKEKGDIPEGYSVSREKKERFSLILESASTNQTSMYLCASSYRGPETQYFGPGTRLLVL.

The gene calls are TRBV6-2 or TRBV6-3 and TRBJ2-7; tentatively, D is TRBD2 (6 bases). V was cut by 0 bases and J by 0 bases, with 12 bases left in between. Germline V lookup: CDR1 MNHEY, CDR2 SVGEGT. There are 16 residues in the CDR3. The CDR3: CASSYSSSGHSYEQYF. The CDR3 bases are TGTGCCAGCAGTTACTCTAGTAGCGGACACTCCTACGAGCAGTACTTC.